This entry lists 25 T cell receptor beta chains sequenced from one sample in a study of T-cell memory formation after mild COVID-19. One entry per CDR3 protein results from TCRdb running MiXCR on the 5' RACE reads. The sample has some 260,000 distinct CDR3 sequences, roughly 15% seen once. The specimen was PBMCs or a T cell subset sorted from them (not recorded which). Receptors were obtained from a man in his late teens or twenties who had mild COVID-19 (a few samples of this study predate the infection). Cell type and time point are not known.

In its sample, this clonotype was seen a few times. The chain recombines TRBV30 with TRBJ1-1, with D possibly matching TRBD1 (5 bases). V dropped 3 bases and J dropped 3 bases, with 11 bases sitting between them. The CDR3 is 13 residues long. The germline CDR1 and CDR2 sequences are GTSNPN and SVGIG (reference sequence). The CDR3 region is CAWRSGAYTEAFF. CDR3 nucleotides: TGTGCCTGGAGGAGTGGGGCGTACACTGAAGCTTTCTTT.

In this sample, this clonotype turned up a few times. V and J are TRBV12-3 or TRBV12-4 and TRBJ2-7; D is ambiguous. V lost 5 bases and J lost 4, with 6 bases in between. The CDR3 totals 11 residues. The CDR3 region has the DNA TGTGCCAGCAGTCACGGGTACGAGCAGTACTTC. Translation gives CASSHGYEQYF.

This chain uses TRBV12-3 or TRBV12-4 with TRBJ1-1; D call uncertain. The length of the CDR3 is 13 residues. V lost 7 bases, J lost 1 base, and 10 bases lay in between. In DNA form, the CDR3 reads TGTGCCAGCAATTCCGGGAAGAACACTGAAGCTTTCTTT. It specifies CASNSGKNTEAFF.

V usage is TRBV7-2 and J usage is TRBJ1-5; no clear D. The CDR3 covers 12 residues. Looked up from germline, CDR1 is SGHTA and CDR2 is FQGNSA. Trimming took 2 bases from V and 5 from J, leaving 4 bases between them. This chain's CDR3 is CASSLFDQPQHF. The CDR3 DNA reads as TGTGCCAGCAGCTTATTCGATCAGCCCCAGCATTTT. Variable domain in full (rest from reference TRBV7-2 and TRBJ1-5): GAGVSQSPSNKVTEKGKDVELRCDPISGHTALYWYRQSLGQGLEFLIYFQGNSAPDKSGLPSDRFSAERTGGSVSTLTIQRTQQEDSAVYLCASSLFDQPQHFGDGTRLSIL.

This clonotype was recorded a few times. This chain joins TRBV12-3 or TRBV12-4 and TRBJ2-4; D is possibly TRBD1 or TRBD2 (6 bases each). This CDR3 has 11 amino acids. Trimming shortened V by 5 bases and J by 13 bases, and 12 bases separated the two germline ends. CDR3 sequence: CASSRGTRQYF. CDR3 DNA sequence: TGTGCCAGCAGTCGCGGGACAAGGCAGTACTTC.

The table lists this clonotype with a few counts. V gene TRBV10-3 combines with J gene TRBJ1-2; possible D gene TRBD1, 6 bases. CDR1 is ENHRY, CDR2 SYGVKD, per germline. V dropped 3 bases and J dropped 1 base, with 12 bases sitting between them. This CDR3 contains 15 residues. CDR3 loop: CAISDQSRGNYGYTF. CDR3 DNA sequence: TGTGCCATCAGTGACCAGTCCAGGGGTAACTATGGCTACACCTTC.

CDR3 in DNA: TGCGCCAGCAGGGCCACAGAGACCCAGTACTTC. Protein: CASRATETQYF. The J gene is TRBJ2-5, the V gene TRBV5-1, with unresolved D. V was cut by 5 bases and J by 4 bases, with 6 bases left in between. Per germline, CDR1 SGHRS and CDR2 YFSETQ. The CDR3 loop spans 11 amino acids. Drawing the rest from reference TRBV5-1 and TRBJ2-5, the complete variable domain is KAGVTQTPRYLIKTRGQQVTLSCSPISGHRSVSWYQQTPGQGLQFLFEYFSETQRNKGNFPGRFSGRQFSNSRSEMNVSTLELGDSALYLCASRATETQYFGPGTRLLVL.

In this sample, this clonotype turned up many times. The CDR3 reads CASSQDRGLAGGQETQYF. The CDR3, as DNA: TGCGCCAGCAGCCAAGATAGGGGACTAGCGGGGGGCCAAGAGACCCAGTACTTC. V usage is TRBV4-1 and J usage is TRBJ2-5, with 15 bases matching TRBD2. Germline lookup yields CDR1 MGHRA and CDR2 YSYEKL. V trimming: 0 bases; J trimming: 1 base; junction bases outside the gene matches: 3. This CDR3 has 18 residues.

Only a few counts were recorded for this clonotype. This chain joins TRBV12-5 and TRBJ1-1, with D hard to call. Per germline, CDR1 LGHNT and CDR2 FRNRAP. Trimming left V 3 bases short and J 1 base short, with 6 bases between. CDR3 size: 13 residues. CDR3 coding DNA: TGTGCTAGTGGTTTTTCCGAGAACACTGAAGCTTTCTTT. Protein: CASGFSENTEAFF.

This clonotype was counted a few times. V gene TRBV4-3 combines with J gene TRBJ1-2; 7 nucleotides line up with TRBD1. CDR1 LGHNA and CDR2 YSLEER come from the germline V gene. J gave up 13 bases and V 4 bases, and 15 bases lay outside the gene matches. This CDR3 spans 14 amino acids. For the CDR3, the DNA is TGCGCCAGCAGCCTCCACAGGGGAACCGGCTACGGCACCTTC. Amino acid sequence: CASSLHRGTGYGTF.

This rearrangement joins TRBV30 to TRBJ1-4; D is uncertain. The CDR3 is made up of 12 amino acids. Trimming left V 0 bases short and J 8 bases short, with 7 bases between. Germline CDR1 and CDR2: GTSNPN and SVGIG (reference sequence). The CDR3 here is CAWSVIGEKLFF. The CDR3 DNA is TGTGCCTGGAGTGTAATTGGGGAAAAACTGTTTTTT.

In its sample, this clonotype was seen a few times. The chain uses TRBV6-6 and TRBJ1-4; 9 nucleotides align to TRBD1. CDR3 length: 14 residues. Germline CDR1 reads MNHNY; CDR2 reads SVGAGI (reference sequence). Trimming at V came to 1 base and at J to 10 bases, leaving 4 bases not matched to a gene. CDR3 nucleotide sequence: TGTGCCAGCAGTTACTGGACAGGGGACTTAAAACTGTTTTTT. This translates into CASSYWTGDLKLFF.

This chain uses TRBV21-1 with TRBJ2-3. TRBV21-1 is a recognized pseudogene. The CDR3 covers 16 residues. The CDR3: CASTNPTKKNTDTQYF. CDR3 nucleotide sequence: TGTGCCAGCACCAATCCGACAAAGAAAAACACAGATACGCAGTATTTT.

This clonotype came up a few times. V gene TRBV5-1 combines with J gene TRBJ2-1; 10 bases are shared with TRBD2. Germline loops: CDR1 SGHRS, CDR2 YFSETQ. V shed 4 bases and J 8 bases; nucleotides not matched to a gene: 9. The CDR3 runs 15 residues. The CDR3 protein is CASSPAGGRWDEQFF. CDR3 nucleotides: TGCGCCAGCAGCCCAGCGGGGGGGCGGTGGGATGAGCAGTTCTTC.

This clonotype was counted only a few times. The chain combines TRBV7-3 with TRBJ2-3; TRBD2 matches 10 bases. Per germline, CDR1 SGHTA and CDR2 FQGTGA. The CDR3 runs 16 residues. After removal of 4 bases from V and 2 bases from J, the junction contained 6 bases not matched to a gene. CDR3 residues: CASSSVAGGSTDTQYF. CDR3 DNA sequence: TGTGCCAGCAGCTCCGTAGCGGGGGGTTCCACAGATACGCAGTATTTT.

J is TRBJ2-3 and V is TRBV2; possible D gene TRBD2, 6 bases. Germline V gene data show CDR1 as SNHLY and CDR2 as FYNNEI. The CDR3 has 14 amino acids. V shed 6 bases and J shed 1 base, with 11 bases lying between them. The CDR3 loop is CASRRAGRTDTQYF. In nucleotides, the CDR3 is TGTGCCAGCAGGCGAGCGGGTCGCACAGATACGCAGTATTTT.

This chain uses TRBV5-1 with TRBJ2-3; maybe TRBD2 (5 bases). This CDR3 has 13 amino acids. Germline V gene data show CDR1 as SGHRS and CDR2 as YFSETQ. V was cut by 7 bases and J by 5 bases, with 14 bases left in between. In DNA, the CDR3 is TGCGCCAGCTGGCGGGTCGGAGGAGATACGCAGTATTTT. Amino acids: CASWRVGGDTQYF.

A few counts support this clonotype. The V gene is TRBV10-3, the J gene TRBJ2-7, with D possibly TRBD1 on 5 matching bases. Trimming removed 4 bases at V and 6 bases at J, with 13 bases between. This CDR3 is 13 amino acids long. Per germline, CDR1 ENHRY and CDR2 SYGVKD. Here the CDR3 DNA reads TGTGCCATCAGTGTAGGGGCGGCCCTCGAGCAGTACGTC. Translating it yields CAISVGAALEQYV.

This clonotype turned up a few times. The chain couples TRBV7-9 to TRBJ2-5; possibly TRBD2 for D (5 bases). CDR1 and CDR2 from the germline V gene are SEHNR and FQNEAQ (reference sequence). This CDR3 spans 13 amino acids. The ends were cut back, 0 bases at V and 9 bases at J, with 11 bases in the middle. In nucleotides, the CDR3 is TGTGCCAGCAGCTTAGCGGAACCCGGGGCCCAGTACTTC. Amino acids: CASSLAEPGAQYF.

This clonotype has only a few counts. The chain couples TRBV12-3 or TRBV12-4 to TRBJ2-5; TRBD2 agrees at 8 bases. V lost 6 bases, J lost 5 bases, and 2 bases stayed unmatched. The CDR3 loop spans 12 amino acids. Here the CDR3 DNA reads TGTGCCAGCAGAGCGGGGGAGGAGACCCAGTACTTC. It yields the protein CASRAGEETQYF.

This clonotype was picked up a small number of times. The genes are TRBV20-1 and TRBJ1-3; 9 nucleotides match TRBD1. The CDR3 length is 14 residues. With 3 bases clipped from V and 4 bases from J, the junction kept 4 bases outside the gene matches. The germline CDR1 and CDR2 sequences are DFQATT and SNEGSKA (reference sequence). The CDR3 region is CSASGGTGGNTIYF. The CDR3 nucleotides read TGCAGTGCTAGTGGCGGGACAGGGGGAAACACCATATATTTT.

The J gene is TRBJ1-1, the V gene TRBV4-1, with D unresolved. V lost 0 bases, J lost 2 bases, and 10 bases lay in between. CDR3 size: 15 residues. Germline values: CDR1 MGHRA, CDR2 YSYEKL. The CDR3 region is CASSQEFSGNTEAFF. The CDR3, as DNA: TGCGCCAGCAGCCAAGAATTTTCAGGCAACACTGAAGCTTTCTTT.

This clonotype was seen more than once but under ten times. This chain joins TRBV24-1 and TRBJ1-1; no firm D call. The CDR3 spans 11 residues. The V and J ends lost 3 bases and 8 bases respectively, with 6 bases between them. The germline V gene has CDR1 KGHDR and CDR2 SFDVKD. As DNA, the CDR3 is TGTGCCACCAGTGATGGAGTGGAAGCTTTCTTT. It specifies CATSDGVEAFF.

The CDR3: CASSLVLAGGGYEQYF. As DNA, the CDR3 is TGTGCCAGCAGCTTGGTTCTAGCGGGCGGTGGGTACGAGCAGTACTTC. V usage is TRBV5-4 and J usage is TRBJ2-5, with 8 bases lining up with TRBD2. The last part of the DNA fits TRBJ2-7 better; the J call may be wrong. The CDR3 covers 16 residues. Germline CDR1 SGHNT, CDR2 YYREEE (reference sequence).

The chain has TRBV29-1 and TRBJ2-1; a possible D gene is TRBD1 (6 bases). The CDR3 is made up of 13 amino acids. Germline V lookup: CDR1 SQVTM, CDR2 ANQGSEA. The V and J ends lost 6 bases and 9 bases respectively, with 18 bases between them. The CDR3 DNA is TGCAGCGTCACCGGGACACAGAGGGGTGAGCAGTTCTTC. It encodes CSVTGTQRGEQFF.